The clone carrying this TCR beta chain was recorded a few times. The antigen is not known. CDR1 is MDHEN, CDR2 SYDVKM, per germline. The CDR3 totals 11 residues. The ends were cut back, 10 bases at V and 6 bases at J, with 11 bases in the middle. Subjects with ophthalmopathy showed a Clinical Activity Score no lower than 3, a NOSPECS grade no lower than 4, and a duration shorter than 3 months. Exclusion of a patient resulted from uncontrolled infection, other autoimmune disease, pregnancy or lactation. PBMCs stemmed from over 7.5 ml fresh peripheral blood. This entry comes from a study of T cells in Graves' hyperthyroidism and ophthalmopathy. General study results and limits: Most clonotypes that expanded in the thyroid above 0.001 also showed up in blood.

Amplification of TCR beta CDR3 regions was performed using RNA transcripts as template. The TCR CDR3 first-round RT-PCR relied on the HTBI primer set. MiXCR was run by TCRdb on the multiplex PCR reads, yielding one entry per CDR3 protein. The data contain around 500,000 distinct CDR3 sequences, roughly 15% of them singletons. The sample consisted of blood. The chain has TRBV28 and TRBJ2-3; D unresolved. This clonotype was sampled from a woman in her twenties or thirties with Graves' ophthalmopathy. The CDR3 reads CATDNLDTQYF. The CDR3 DNA sequence: TGTGCCACAGACAATTTGGATACGCAGTATTTT.